The source of this T cell receptor beta chain is a study of blood T cell repertoires in COVID-19. Turning to the study itself: Samples representing acute and convalescent COVID-19 were sourced from the United States, Italy and Spain. Sources were T cells, B-cell-depleted T cells, or PBMCs; the material itself was cDNA or gDNA.

This CDR3 region has 11 residues. The V and J ends lost 6 bases and 5 bases respectively, with 7 bases between them. The germline V gene encodes CDR1 LGHDT and CDR2 YNNKEL (reference sequence). As concerns this clone: Other nucleotide sequences from this sample produce the same CDR3.

Original handling: Reference gene primer amplification gave nucleated cell count estimates. TCRdb keeps only in-frame clones here, not all; method: immunoSEQ multiplex PCR. V and J calls and clone size are as listed in that table; D and trimming were resolved from the DNA. The repertoire holds 35,000 to 55,000 clones, with roughly 87% as singletons. This clonotype originated in a man aged 65 to 85 with active COVID-19. Sequenced: peripheral blood. The gene calls are TRBV3-1 (or the pseudogene TRBV3-2) and TRBJ1-1; the D gene is possibly TRBD1 (5 bases). The CDR3 DNA follows: TGTGCCAGCAGGGGGGGTACTGAAGCTTTCTTT. This gives the protein CASRGGTEAFF.